Listed below are T cell receptor beta chains from one sample, sequenced in a study of blood T cell repertoires in COVID-19. Clones were sequenced by immunoSEQ multiplex PCR, and TCRdb holds only the in-frame ones, with some missing. The profile shows around 200,000 clones, about 85% of them singletons. The sample comprised peripheral blood. The receptors come from a woman at least 80 years old in a cohort sampled during active or convalescent COVID-19. Both conserved end residues are part of each CDR3. The D gene is left open where the match is weak. Clone size is shown for a subset of rows, as once, few, many or a class of expanded clone.

>NA|TRBV10-2|NA|TRBJ1-5
CASSGGTSNQPQHF
TGCGCCAGCAGTGGGGGGACAAGCAATCAGCCCCAGCATTTT
>NA|TRBV18|NA|TRBJ1-5
CASSDRFGNQPQHF
TGTGCCAGCTCAGACAGGTTTGGCAATCAGCCCCAGCATTTT
>NA|TRBV13|TRBD2|TRBJ2-5
CASSAGTSGETQYF
TGTGCCAGCAGCGCGGGGACTAGTGGTGAGACCCAGTACTTC
>NA|TRBV15|TRBD1|TRBJ1-6
CATTIDRGRDSPLHF
TGTGCCACCACCATCGACAGGGGGCGAGATTCACCCCTCCACTTT
>NA|TRBV5-4|TRBD1|TRBJ2-5
CASSLGVDRGEETQYF
TGTGCCAGCAGCTTGGGGGTGGACAGGGGGGAAGAGACCCAGTACTTC
>NA|TRBV28|NA|TRBJ1-2
CASTLGADRGYTF
TGTGCCAGCACTTTAGGGGCCGATCGGGGCTACACCTTC
>NA|TRBV15|TRBD1|TRBJ2-5
CATSREPGQERQETQYF
TGTGCCACCAGCAGAGAACCGGGACAGGAACGCCAAGAGACCCAGTACTTC
>NA|TRBV4-3|TRBD1|TRBJ1-2
CASSQSDRGLDYGYTF
TGCGCCAGCAGCCAATCTGACAGGGGGCTCGACTATGGCTACACCTTC
>NA|TRBV5-6|TRBD1|TRBJ1-6
CASSTGQGNSPLHF
TGTGCCAGCAGCACTGGACAGGGGAATTCACCCCTCCACTTT
>NA|TRBV4-1|NA|TRBJ2-1
CASSQDPQQNNEQFF
TGCGCCAGCAGCCAAGATCCCCAACAGAACAATGAGCAGTTCTTC
>NA|TRBV13|TRBD2|TRBJ2-3
CASSIEGLAGLTDTQYF
TGTGCCAGCAGCATAGAGGGACTAGCGGGATTAACAGATACGCAGTATTTT
>NA|TRBV27|NA|TRBJ2-2
CASSLAVGELFF
TGTGCCAGCAGTTTAGCGGTCGGGGAGCTGTTTTTT
>NA|TRBV3-1/TRBV3-2|NA|TRBJ1-2
CASSQERRAGASGYTF
TGTGCCAGCAGCCAAGAACGCAGGGCAGGGGCTAGTGGCTACACCTTC
>NA|TRBV10-2|NA|TRBJ1-2
CASSESGSYGYTF
TGCGCCAGCAGTGAGTCGGGGAGCTATGGCTACACCTTC
>once|TRBV6-5|NA|TRBJ2-2
CASSRPFGAGELFF
TGTGCCAGCAGTAGACCATTCGGGGCCGGGGAGCTGTTTTTT
>once|TRBV18|TRBD1|TRBJ1-6
CASSPLGQGAPPLHF
TGTGCCAGCTCACCCTTGGGACAGGGGGCTCCACCCCTCCACTTT
>NA|TRBV18|NA|TRBJ2-5
CASSPFGSGGGAETQYF
TGTGCCAGCTCACCATTTGGCTCGGGAGGGGGCGCGGAGACCCAGTACTTC
>NA|TRBV7-2|TRBD2|TRBJ2-7
CASSLGGVSYEQYF
TGTGCCAGCAGCTTGGGAGGGGTCTCCTACGAGCAGTACTTC
>NA|TRBV19|NA|TRBJ1-4
CASSIDLGSPNEKLFF
TGTGCCAGTAGTATAGACCTGGGCAGCCCTAATGAAAAACTGTTTTTT
>NA|TRBV5-5|NA|TRBJ1-4
CASSAGPGNEKLFF
TGTGCCAGCAGCGCGGGACCAGGAAATGAAAAACTGTTTTTT